This TCR beta chain was captured in a study of cytomegalovirus exposure and HLA in healthy donors. For the study at large: There were approximately 81 million unique TCRs (from HLA-typed donors) in an early data release. Study results and caveats: V- and J-gene trimming in TCR beta was tied to a missense DCLRE1C variant by an analysis performed later. Most TCR sequences proved rare, with some public TCRs found in many donors.

This CDR3 contains 15 residues. Germline CDR1 reads SGHRS; CDR2 reads YFSETQ. After removal of 2 bases from V and 8 bases from J, the junction contained 9 bases not matched to a gene. The PCR contained 60 Vbeta and 13 Jbeta primers. In the authors' workflow: In a later analysis, around 10 million of tens of millions of unique beta chains occurred in at least two donors. Some clones are missing from TCRdb's copy, which holds only in-frame ones; the method was immunoSEQ multiplex PCR. That table gives V, J and clone size, and the DNA gave D and trimming. The sample holds around 100,000 clones, roughly 75% seen once. A remark on this clone: Its antigen remains unidentified.

The sample comprised PBMCs. The receptor was derived from a man aged 30 to 45 in good health and CMV-seronegative. V and J are TRBV5-1 and TRBJ2-2; 7 bases fit TRBD1. The CDR3 nucleotides are TGCGCCAGCAGCTTAAGACAGGGTCAAGCGGGGGAGCTGTTTTTT. Its protein product is CASSLRQGQAGELFF.